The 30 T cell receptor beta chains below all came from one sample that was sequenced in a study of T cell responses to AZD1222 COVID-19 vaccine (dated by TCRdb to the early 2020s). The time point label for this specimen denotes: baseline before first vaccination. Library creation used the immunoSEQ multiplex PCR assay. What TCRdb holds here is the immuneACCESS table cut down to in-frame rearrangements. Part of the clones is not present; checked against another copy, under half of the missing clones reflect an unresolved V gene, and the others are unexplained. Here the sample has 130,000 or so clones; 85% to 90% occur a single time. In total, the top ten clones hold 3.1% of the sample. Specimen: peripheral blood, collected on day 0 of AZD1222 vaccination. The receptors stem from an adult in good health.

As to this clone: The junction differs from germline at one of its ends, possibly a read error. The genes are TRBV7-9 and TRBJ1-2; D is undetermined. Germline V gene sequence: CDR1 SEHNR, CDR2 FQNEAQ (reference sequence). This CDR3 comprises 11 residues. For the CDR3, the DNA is TGTGCCAGCAGCTTAGACGGCAGGTTATCCTTC. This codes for CASSLDGRLSF.

This CDR3 is CASSEGYGYTF. CDR3 nucleotide sequence: TGTGCCAGCAGTGAGGGCTATGGCTACACCTTC. This rearrangement joins TRBV6-1 to TRBJ1-2; D gene unclear. Germline values: CDR1 MNHNS, CDR2 SASEGT. This CDR3 is built from 11 residues. The V end lost 3 bases, the J end lost 4 bases, and 3 bases lay between the germline ends.

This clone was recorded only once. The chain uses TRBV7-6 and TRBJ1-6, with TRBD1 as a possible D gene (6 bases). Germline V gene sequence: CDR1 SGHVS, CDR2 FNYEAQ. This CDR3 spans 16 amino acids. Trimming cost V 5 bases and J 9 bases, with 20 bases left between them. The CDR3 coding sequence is TGTGCCAGCAGCCTAAACGGGGGGCTTGAGGGTTCACCCCTCCACTTT. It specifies CASSLNGGLEGSPLHF.

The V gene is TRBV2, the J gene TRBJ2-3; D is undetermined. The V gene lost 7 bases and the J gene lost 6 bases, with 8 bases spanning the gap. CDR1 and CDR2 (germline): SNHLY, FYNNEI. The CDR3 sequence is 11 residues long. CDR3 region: CASIGEDTQYF. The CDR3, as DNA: TGTGCCAGCATCGGCGAGGATACGCAGTATTTT.

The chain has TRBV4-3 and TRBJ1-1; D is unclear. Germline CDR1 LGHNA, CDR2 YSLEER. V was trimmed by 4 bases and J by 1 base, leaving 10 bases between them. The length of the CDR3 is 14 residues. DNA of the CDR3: TGCGCCAGCAGCCCCTCGGAGGGGAACACTGAAGCTTTCTTT. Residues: CASSPSEGNTEAFF.

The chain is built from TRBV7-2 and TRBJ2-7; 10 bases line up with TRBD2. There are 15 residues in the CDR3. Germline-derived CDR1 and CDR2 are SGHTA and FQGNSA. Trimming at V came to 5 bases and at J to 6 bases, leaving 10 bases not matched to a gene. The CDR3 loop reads CASSLRGSGRTEQYF. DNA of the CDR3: TGTGCCAGCAGCCTAAGGGGTAGCGGGAGGACCGAGCAGTACTTC.

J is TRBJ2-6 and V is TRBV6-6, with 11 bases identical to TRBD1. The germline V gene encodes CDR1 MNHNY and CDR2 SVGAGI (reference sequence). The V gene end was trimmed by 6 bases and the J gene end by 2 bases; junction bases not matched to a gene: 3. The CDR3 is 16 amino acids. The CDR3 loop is CASRGQGAAGANVLTF. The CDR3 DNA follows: TGTGCCAGCAGAGGACAGGGGGCGGCTGGGGCCAACGTCCTGACTTTC.

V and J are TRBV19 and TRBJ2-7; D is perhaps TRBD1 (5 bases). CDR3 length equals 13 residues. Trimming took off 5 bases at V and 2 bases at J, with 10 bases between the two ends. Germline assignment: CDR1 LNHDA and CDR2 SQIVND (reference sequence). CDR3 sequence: CASSLGAPYEQYF. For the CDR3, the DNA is TGTGCCAGTAGTTTAGGGGCCCCCTACGAGCAGTACTTC.

In nucleotides, the CDR3 is TGTGCCAGTTCGACCAACCAAGAGACCCAGTACTTC. It codes for CASSTNQETQYF. The chain couples TRBV19 to TRBJ2-5; D is uncertain. V lost 8 bases and J lost 0, with 7 bases in between. CDR3 size: 12 residues. CDR1 is LNHDA, CDR2 SQIVND, per germline (reference sequence).

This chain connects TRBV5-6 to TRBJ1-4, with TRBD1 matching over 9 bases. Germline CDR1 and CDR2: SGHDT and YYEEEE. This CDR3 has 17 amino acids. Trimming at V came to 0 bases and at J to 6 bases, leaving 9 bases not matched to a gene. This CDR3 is CASSLGPGDRADEKLFF. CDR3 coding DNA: TGTGCCAGCAGCTTGGGGCCGGGGGACAGGGCAGATGAAAAACTGTTTTTT.

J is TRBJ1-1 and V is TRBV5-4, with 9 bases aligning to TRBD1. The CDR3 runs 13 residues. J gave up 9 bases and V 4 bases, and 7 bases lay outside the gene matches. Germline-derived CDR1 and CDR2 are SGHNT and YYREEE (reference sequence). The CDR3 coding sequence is TGTGCCAGCAGCATGGGACAGGGAATAAAAGCTTTCTTT. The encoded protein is CASSMGQGIKAFF. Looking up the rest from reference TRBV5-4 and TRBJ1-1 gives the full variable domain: ETGVTQSPTHLIKTRGQQVTLRCSSQSGHNTVSWYQQALGQGPQFIFQYYREEENGRGNFPPRFSGLQFPNYSSELNVNALELDDSALYLCASSMGQGIKAFFGQGTRLTVV.

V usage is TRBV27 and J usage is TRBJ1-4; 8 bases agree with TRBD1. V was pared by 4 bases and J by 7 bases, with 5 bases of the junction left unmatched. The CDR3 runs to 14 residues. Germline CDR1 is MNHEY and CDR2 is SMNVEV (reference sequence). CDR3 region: CASSSGGSGEKLFF. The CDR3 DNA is TGTGCCAGCAGTTCAGGGGGCTCTGGTGAAAAACTGTTTTTT.

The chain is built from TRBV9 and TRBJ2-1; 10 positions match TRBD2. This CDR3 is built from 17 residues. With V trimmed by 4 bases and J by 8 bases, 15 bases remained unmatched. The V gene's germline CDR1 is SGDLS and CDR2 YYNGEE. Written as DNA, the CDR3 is TGTGCCAGCAGCCGTTCCAGCGGGAGGGCCAGGGTACATGAGCAGTTCTTC. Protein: CASSRSSGRARVHEQFF.

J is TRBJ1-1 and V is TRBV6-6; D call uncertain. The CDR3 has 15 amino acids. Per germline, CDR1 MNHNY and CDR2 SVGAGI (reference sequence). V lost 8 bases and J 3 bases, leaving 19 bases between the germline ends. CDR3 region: CASGGLGGGDTEAFF. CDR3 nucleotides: TGTGCCAGCGGCGGGTTGGGCGGCGGCGACACTGAAGCTTTCTTT.

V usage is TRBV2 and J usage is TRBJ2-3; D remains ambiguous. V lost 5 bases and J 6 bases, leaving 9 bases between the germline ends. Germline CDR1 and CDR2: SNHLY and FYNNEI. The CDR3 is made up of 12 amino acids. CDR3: CASSSDADTQYF. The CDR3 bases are TGTGCCAGCAGTTCCGACGCGGATACGCAGTATTTT.

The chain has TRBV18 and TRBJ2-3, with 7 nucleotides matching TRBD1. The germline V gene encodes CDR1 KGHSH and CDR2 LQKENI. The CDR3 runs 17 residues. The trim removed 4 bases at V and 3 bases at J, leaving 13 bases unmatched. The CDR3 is CASSHGDGAGGTDTQYF. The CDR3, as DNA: TGTGCCAGCTCACACGGCGACGGGGCAGGGGGAACAGATACGCAGTATTTT. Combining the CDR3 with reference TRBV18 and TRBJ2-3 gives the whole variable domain NAGVMQNPRHLVRRRGQEARLRCSPMKGHSHVYWYRQLPEEGLKFMVYLQKENIIDESGMPKERFSAEFPKEGPSILRIQQVVRGDSAAYFCASSHGDGAGGTDTQYFGPGTRLTVL.

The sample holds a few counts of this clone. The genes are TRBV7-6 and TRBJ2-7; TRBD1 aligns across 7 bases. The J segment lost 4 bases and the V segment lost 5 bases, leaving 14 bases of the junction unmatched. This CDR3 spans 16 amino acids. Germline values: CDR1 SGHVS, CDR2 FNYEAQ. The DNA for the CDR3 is TGTGCCAGCAGCGGAGCCGAGGGGGCGCATATGTACGAGCAGTACTTC. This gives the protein CASSGAEGAHMYEQYF.

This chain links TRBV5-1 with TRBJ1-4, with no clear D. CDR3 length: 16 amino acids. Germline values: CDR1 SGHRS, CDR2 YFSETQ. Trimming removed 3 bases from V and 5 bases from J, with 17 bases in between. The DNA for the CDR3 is TGCGCCAGCAGCTCGCAAACTCTAGGCCAAAATGAAAAACTGTTTTTT. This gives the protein CASSSQTLGQNEKLFF.

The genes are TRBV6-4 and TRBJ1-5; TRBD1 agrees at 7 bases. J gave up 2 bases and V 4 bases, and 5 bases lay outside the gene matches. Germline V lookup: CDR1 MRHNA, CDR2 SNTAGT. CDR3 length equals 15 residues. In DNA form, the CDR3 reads TGTGCCAGCAGTGTGATGCAGGGGGGCAATCAGCCCCAGCATTTT. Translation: CASSVMQGGNQPQHF.

CDR3 nucleotides: TGCAGTGCTGGTGACTACGTGGCGCAGTATTTT. This sequence encodes CSAGDYVAQYF. The chain joins TRBV20-1 to TRBJ2-3; a weak D match, TRBD2 (5 bases). Deletions cut 5 bases from V and 10 bases from J, with 13 bases between. The CDR3 sequence is 11 residues long. Germline lookup yields CDR1 DFQATT and CDR2 SNEGSKA (reference sequence).

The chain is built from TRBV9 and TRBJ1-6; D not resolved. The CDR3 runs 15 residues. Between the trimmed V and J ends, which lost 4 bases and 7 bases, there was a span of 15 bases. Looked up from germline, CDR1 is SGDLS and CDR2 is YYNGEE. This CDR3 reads CASSLRAAPNSPLHF. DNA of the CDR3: TGTGCCAGCAGCCTAAGGGCCGCCCCAAATTCACCCCTCCACTTT.

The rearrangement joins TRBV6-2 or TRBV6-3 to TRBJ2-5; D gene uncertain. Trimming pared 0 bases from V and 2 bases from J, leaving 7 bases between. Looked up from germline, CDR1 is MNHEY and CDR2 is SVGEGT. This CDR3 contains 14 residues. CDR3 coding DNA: TGTGCCAGCAGTTACTCGGGTCCTCAAGAGACCCAGTACTTC. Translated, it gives CASSYSGPQETQYF.

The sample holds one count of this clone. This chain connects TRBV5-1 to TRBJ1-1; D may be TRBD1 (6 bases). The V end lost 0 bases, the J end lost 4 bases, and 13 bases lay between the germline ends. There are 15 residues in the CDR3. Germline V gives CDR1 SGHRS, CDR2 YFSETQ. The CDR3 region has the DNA TGCGCCAGCAGCTTGGGGGGGGGCGACGTCACTGAAGCTTTCTTT. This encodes CASSLGGGDVTEAFF.

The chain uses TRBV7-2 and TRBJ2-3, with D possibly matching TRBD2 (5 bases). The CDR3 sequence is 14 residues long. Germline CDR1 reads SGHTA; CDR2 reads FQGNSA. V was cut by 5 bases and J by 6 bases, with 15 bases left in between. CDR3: CASSKGGFTDTQYF. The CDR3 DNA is TGTGCCAGCAGCAAAGGAGGATTCACTGATACGCAGTATTTT.

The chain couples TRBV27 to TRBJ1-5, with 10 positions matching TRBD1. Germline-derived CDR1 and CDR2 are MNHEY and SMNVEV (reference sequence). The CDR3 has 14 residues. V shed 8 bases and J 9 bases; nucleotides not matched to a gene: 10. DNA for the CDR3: TGTGCCAGCTCCCGACAGGGGGCGTATCGGCCCCAGCATTTT. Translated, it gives CASSRQGAYRPQHF.

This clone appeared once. The CDR3 DNA reads as TGCAGCGTACAAGAGGGCACAGATACGCAGTATTTT. Amino acid sequence: CSVQEGTDTQYF. This chain uses TRBV29-1 with TRBJ2-3, with D unresolved. Germline V gene sequence: CDR1 SQVTM, CDR2 ANQGSEA. The length of the CDR3 is 12 residues. V was clipped by 6 bases and J by 1 base, with 8 bases between them.

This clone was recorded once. Written as DNA, the CDR3 is TGTGCCAGCAGCCACAAGGGAAACACTGAAGCTTTCTTT. Its protein is CASSHKGNTEAFF. The chain combines TRBV3-1 (or the pseudogene TRBV3-2) with TRBJ1-1; no clear D. CDR3 length: 13 residues. Trimming left V 3 bases short and J 2 bases short, with 7 bases between. Germline loops: CDR1 LGHDT, CDR2 YNNKEL (reference sequence).

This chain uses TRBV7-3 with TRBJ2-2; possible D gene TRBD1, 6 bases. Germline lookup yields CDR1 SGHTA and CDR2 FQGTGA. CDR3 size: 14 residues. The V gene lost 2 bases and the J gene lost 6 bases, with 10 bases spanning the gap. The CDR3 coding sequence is TGTGCCAGCAGCTTAGGGGGCCTCGCCGGGGAGCTGTTTTTT. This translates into CASSLGGLAGELFF. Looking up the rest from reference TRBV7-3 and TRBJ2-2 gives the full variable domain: GAGVSQTPSNKVTEKGKYVELRCDPISGHTALYWYRQSLGQGPEFLIYFQGTGAADDSGLPNDRFFAVRPEGSVSTLKIQRTERGDSAVYLCASSLGGLAGELFFGEGSRLTVL.

CDR3: CASKIRGNTGELFF. The CDR3 DNA follows: TGTGCCAGTAAAATTCGGGGCAACACCGGGGAGCTGTTTTTT. This chain uses TRBV19 with TRBJ2-2, with D perhaps TRBD1 or TRBD2 (5 bases each). CDR1 is LNHDA, CDR2 SQIVND, per germline (reference sequence). V was shortened by 7 bases and J by 2 bases, with 11 bases between the two germline ends. There are 14 residues in the CDR3.

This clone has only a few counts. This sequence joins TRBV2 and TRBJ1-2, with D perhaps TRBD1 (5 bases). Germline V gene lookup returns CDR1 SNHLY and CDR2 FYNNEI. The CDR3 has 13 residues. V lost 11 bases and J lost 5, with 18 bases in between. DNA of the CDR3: TGTGCCGTACAACTGGGGGGGTCTTATGGCTACACCTTC. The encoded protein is CAVQLGGSYGYTF.